This TCR beta chain originates from a study of identical twins. TCRdb re-called the 5' RACE reads with MiXCR, one entry per CDR3 protein. This sample yields under 400,000 distinct CDR3 sequences, of which approximately 8.8% are seen a single time; about 8.1% belongs to the top ten. Study-wide results and caveats: Out-of-frame alpha sequences common to twins were enriched for low generation probability. Fewer insertions characterized abundant cord blood beta clonotypes, whereas memory repertoires showed none. It was out-of-frame TCR alpha sharing in monozygotic twins that models underestimated. Zero-insertion analyses might be partly confounded by invariant T cells like MAIT and iNKT.

At least ten counts were recorded for this clonotype. Its target is not known. Germline CDR1 reads SGHNT; CDR2 reads YENEEA. Trimming pared 2 bases from V and 7 bases from J, leaving 12 bases between. The CDR3 spans 14 residues. This sequence originates from a woman aged 45-59 years in good health. Sequencing was done on a sample of naive T cells sorted from blood. This sequence joins TRBV11-3 and TRBJ2-1; D is perhaps TRBD2 (7 bases). CDR3 in DNA: TGTGCCAGCAGCTTAAGCGGGACAATTAATGAGCAGTTCTTC. Protein: CASSLSGTINEQFF.